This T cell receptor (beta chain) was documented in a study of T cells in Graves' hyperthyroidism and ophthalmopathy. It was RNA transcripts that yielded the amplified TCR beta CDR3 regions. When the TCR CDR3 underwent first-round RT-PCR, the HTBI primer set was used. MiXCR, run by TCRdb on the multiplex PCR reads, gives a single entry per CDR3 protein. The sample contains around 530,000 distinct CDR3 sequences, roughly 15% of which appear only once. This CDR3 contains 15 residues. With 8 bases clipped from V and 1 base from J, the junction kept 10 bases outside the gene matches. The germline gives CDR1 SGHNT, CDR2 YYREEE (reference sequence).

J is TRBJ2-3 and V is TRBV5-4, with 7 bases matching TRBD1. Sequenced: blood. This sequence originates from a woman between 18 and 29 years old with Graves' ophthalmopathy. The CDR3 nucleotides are TGTGCCAGTGCGACAGGGAGATTGGGCACAGATACGCAGTATTTT. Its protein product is CASATGRLGTDTQYF.